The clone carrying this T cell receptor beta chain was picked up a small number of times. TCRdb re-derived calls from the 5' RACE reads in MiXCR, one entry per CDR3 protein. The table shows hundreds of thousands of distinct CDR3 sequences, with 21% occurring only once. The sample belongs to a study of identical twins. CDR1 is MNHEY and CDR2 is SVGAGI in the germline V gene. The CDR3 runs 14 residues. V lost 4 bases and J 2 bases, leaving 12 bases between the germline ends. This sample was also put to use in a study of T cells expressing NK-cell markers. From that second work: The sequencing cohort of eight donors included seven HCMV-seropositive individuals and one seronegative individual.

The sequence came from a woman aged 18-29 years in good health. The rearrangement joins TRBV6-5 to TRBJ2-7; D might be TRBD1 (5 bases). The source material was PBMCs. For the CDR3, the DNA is TGTGCCAGCAGTTCCCCGACAGCCACCTACGAGCAGTACTTC. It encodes CASSSPTATYEQYF.